These T cell receptor beta chains were read from a single sample in a study of long-term antiretroviral therapy in people with HIV. Clones were read by immunoSEQ multiplex PCR, and TCRdb kept only the in-frame ones, dropping some. The sample gives tens of thousands of clones, more than 75% of which show up once; about 9% is in the top ten. This specimen consisted of unsorted PBMCs, obtained 0.2 years before starting antiretroviral therapy. These receptors all come from a young man with HIV. The CDR3 runs from the conserved cysteine through the conserved F or W. A D gene is named only where the DNA matches it firmly. Where a row states a size, it is once, few, many or the class of an expanded clone; other rows omit it.

CDR3 length,V gene,J gene,clone size,D gene,CDR3 protein,CDR3 DNA
15,TRBV13,TRBJ2-2,.,TRBD2,CASSSGLADTGELFF,TGTGCCAGCAGCTCGGGACTAGCCGACACCGGGGAGCTGTTTTTT
15,TRBV30,TRBJ1-1,few,.,CAWSVGQIGVTEAFF,TGTGCCTGGAGTGTCGGTCAGATAGGGGTCACTGAAGCTTTCTTT
19,TRBV5-4,TRBJ1-1,.,.,CASSSVVPQVRSVNTEAFF,TGTGCCAGCAGCTCGGTAGTACCGCAGGTGAGGTCCGTGAACACTGAAGCTTTCTTT
14,TRBV6-5,TRBJ1-1,.,TRBD1,CASSYVGTGGRAFF,TGTGCCAGCAGTTACGTCGGGACAGGGGGGCGGGCTTTCTTT
16,TRBV9,TRBJ1-2,.,.,CASSDSPNLALYGYTF,TGTGCCAGCAGTGACTCGCCAAACCTAGCCCTCTATGGCTACACCTTC
14,TRBV6-5,TRBJ2-7,.,TRBD1,CASSSGQATYEQYF,TGTGCCAGCAGCTCGGGACAGGCAACCTACGAGCAGTACTTC
14,TRBV19,TRBJ1-2,.,.,CASSIEGGHYGYTF,TGTGCCAGTAGTATAGAAGGGGGACACTATGGCTACACCTTC
15,TRBV27,TRBJ2-3,.,TRBD2,CASSQPGLGVDTQYF,TGTGCCAGCAGTCAACCGGGACTAGGGGTAGATACGCAGTATTTT
15,TRBV5-5,TRBJ2-3,.,TRBD2,CASSLASGDLDTQYF,TGTGCCAGCAGCTTGGCTAGCGGTGATCTAGATACGCAGTATTTT
15,TRBV5-1,TRBJ2-7,.,TRBD1,CASYTGTGGPYEQYF,TGCGCCAGCTATACCGGGACAGGGGGCCCCTACGAGCAGTACTTC
17,TRBV9,TRBJ2-2,once,.,CASSESTGTRNTGELFF,TGTGCCAGCAGCGAGTCAACCGGGACAAGGAACACCGGGGAGCTGTTTTTT
16,TRBV13,TRBJ2-1,.,TRBD2,CASSSLAGGRYNEQFF,TGTGCCAGCAGCTCACTAGCGGGGGGGAGGTACAATGAGCAGTTCTTC
13,TRBV7-6,TRBJ1-5,.,.,CASSPTSDQPQHF,TGTGCCAGCAGCCCAACGTCTGATCAGCCCCAGCATTTT
12,TRBV10-3,TRBJ2-7,.,.,CAISETNYEQYF,TGTGCCATCAGTGAGACTAACTACGAGCAGTACTTC
12,TRBV13,TRBJ1-2,.,.,CASSLVPSGYTF,TGTGCCAGCAGCTTAGTCCCCTCTGGCTACACCTTC
15,TRBV7-9,TRBJ1-2,.,.,CASSPIPSGNYGYTF,TGTGCCAGCAGCCCGATCCCCAGTGGGAACTATGGCTACACCTTC
13,TRBV13,TRBJ1-1,.,.,CASSPRSRFEAFF,TGTGCCAGCAGCCCACGATCAAGGTTTGAAGCTTTCTTT
15,TRBV11-3,TRBJ2-3,.,.,CASSLGFRVSDTQYF,TGTGCCAGCAGCTTAGGCTTCAGGGTTTCCGATACGCAGTATTTT
16,TRBV6-4,TRBJ2-1,.,.,CASSLTGDFSYNEQFF,TGTGCCAGCAGTCTCACGGGGGACTTCTCCTACAATGAGCAGTTCTTC
13,TRBV18,TRBJ1-1,.,.,CASSFPLDTEAFF,TGTGCCAGCTCATTTCCCTTGGATACTGAAGCTTTCTTT